Detailed here is one TCR beta chain. Sequenced by immunoSEQ multiplex PCR; TCRdb stores in-frame clones only, minus some. The top ten hold about 16% of the sample, which has 55,000 to 75,000 clones, approximately 88% seen once. The CDR3 totals 14 residues. Per the germline V gene, CDR1 is SGHRS and CDR2 is YFSETQ. V lost 0 bases and J 1 base, leaving 7 bases between the germline ends. The sample belongs to a study of blood T cell repertoires in COVID-19. Study as a whole: Researchers got acute and convalescent COVID-19 samples from the United States, Italy and Spain.

Sequenced input: peripheral blood. This chain uses TRBV5-1 with TRBJ2-5; no reliable D call. The TCR originated in a man aged 55 to 69 with COVID-19, enrolled during active disease. The CDR3, as DNA: TGCGCCAGCAGCTTGGACAGTACCCAAGAGACCCAGTACTTC. Its translation is CASSLDSTQETQYF. The full variable domain, with the rest looked up from reference TRBV5-1 and TRBJ2-5, is KAGVTQTPRYLIKTRGQQVTLSCSPISGHRSVSWYQQTPGQGLQFLFEYFSETQRNKGNFPGRFSGRQFSNSRSEMNVSTLELGDSALYLCASSLDSTQETQYFGPGTRLLVL.